This is a list of T cell receptor beta chains from one sample in a study of T cells in Graves' hyperthyroidism and ophthalmopathy. TCRdb called the multiplex PCR reads again in MiXCR, with one record for every CDR3 protein. The sample consists of about 570,000 distinct CDR3 sequences, around 46% of them appearing once. Sequencing was performed on peripheral blood or thyroid tissue (not recorded which). Receptors were obtained from an adult woman with Graves' disease, either hyperthyroidism or ophthalmopathy (not recorded which). Each CDR3 is given with its conserved first and last residue. The order of the fields is clone size, V gene, D gene, J gene, CDR3 protein, CDR3 DNA. A D gene is named only where the DNA matches it firmly. Part of the rows lack a size; the others show once, few, many or a class for expanded clones.

clone size: many; V gene: TRBV20-1; D gene: .; J gene: TRBJ1-4; CDR3 protein: CSARTAVVEKLFF; CDR3 DNA: TGCAGTGCAAGGACGGCAGTCGTTGAAAAACTGTTTTTT
clone size: few; V gene: TRBV19; D gene: TRBD1; J gene: TRBJ1-2; CDR3 protein: CAIRADRVGGYTF; CDR3 DNA: TGTGCCATCCGAGCGGACAGGGTTGGTGGCTACACCTTC
clone size: .; V gene: TRBV19; D gene: TRBD1; J gene: TRBJ1-2; CDR3 protein: CASTRGQGRYGYTF; CDR3 DNA: TGTGCCAGTACGCGAGGACAGGGCCGCTATGGCTACACCTTC
clone size: .; V gene: TRBV20-1; D gene: TRBD1; J gene: TRBJ1-6; CDR3 protein: CSASSGPDRGQSPLHF; CDR3 DNA: TGCAGTGCTTCAAGTGGCCCGGACAGGGGACAGTCACCCCTCCACTTT
clone size: .; V gene: TRBV7-8; D gene: TRBD2; J gene: TRBJ2-5; CDR3 protein: CASSFEGTSVRETQYF; CDR3 DNA: TGTGCCAGCAGCTTCGAAGGGACTAGCGTCCGGGAGACCCAGTACTTC
clone size: .; V gene: TRBV2; D gene: .; J gene: TRBJ1-6; CDR3 protein: CASSYGGSNRDNSPLHF; CDR3 DNA: TGTGCCAGCAGCTACGGGGGGTCTAATAGGGATAATTCACCCCTCCACTTT
clone size: .; V gene: TRBV25-1; D gene: .; J gene: TRBJ2-5; CDR3 protein: CASSGPTGTMQETQYF; CDR3 DNA: TGTGCCAGCAGTGGGCCCACAGGGACTATGCAAGAGACCCAGTACTTC
clone size: many; V gene: TRBV20-1; D gene: .; J gene: TRBJ1-5; CDR3 protein: CSAIDSFGNQPQHF; CDR3 DNA: TGCAGTGCTATTGACAGCTTTGGCAATCAGCCCCAGCATTTT
clone size: many; V gene: TRBV7-9; D gene: .; J gene: TRBJ2-5; CDR3 protein: CASSLSVRGMETQYF; CDR3 DNA: TGTGCCAGCAGCTTATCAGTTAGGGGCATGGAAACCCAGTACTTC
clone size: once; V gene: TRBV7-9; D gene: .; J gene: TRBJ1-4; CDR3 protein: CASSGQDSPHNEKLFF; CDR3 DNA: TGTGCCAGCAGCGGACAAGACAGCCCCCACAATGAAAAACTGTTTTTT
clone size: many; V gene: TRBV5-1; D gene: .; J gene: TRBJ2-7; CDR3 protein: CASSLAGGAFYEQYF; CDR3 DNA: TGCGCCAGCAGCTTGGCCGGGGGCGCGTTCTACGAGCAGTACTTC
clone size: many; V gene: TRBV7-3; D gene: .; J gene: TRBJ1-1; CDR3 protein: CASSRSPRGASEAFF; CDR3 DNA: TGTGCCAGCAGCCGGAGCCCTCGGGGGGCTTCTGAAGCTTTCTTT
clone size: many; V gene: TRBV7-8; D gene: TRBD1; J gene: TRBJ1-2; CDR3 protein: CASSLRDRVGGYTF; CDR3 DNA: TGTGCCAGCAGCTTAAGGGACAGGGTCGGTGGCTACACCTTC
clone size: many; V gene: TRBV20-1; D gene: .; J gene: TRBJ1-2; CDR3 protein: CSASGANYGYTF; CDR3 DNA: TGCAGTGCTAGCGGAGCTAACTATGGCTACACCTTC
clone size: .; V gene: TRBV7-9; D gene: .; J gene: TRBJ1-1; CDR3 protein: CASSGKGDLTEAFF; CDR3 DNA: TGTGCCAGCAGCGGGAAGGGGGACTTAACTGAAGCTTTCTTT
clone size: few; V gene: TRBV5-1; D gene: .; J gene: TRBJ2-3; CDR3 protein: CASSLSTGASTDTQYF; CDR3 DNA: TGCGCCAGCAGCTTGTCGACAGGCGCTAGCACAGATACGCAGTATTTT
clone size: .; V gene: TRBV5-1; D gene: .; J gene: TRBJ2-7; CDR3 protein: CASGPDTRAPSYEQYF; CDR3 DNA: TGCGCCAGCGGCCCCGATACACGGGCTCCCTCCTACGAGCAGTACTTC
clone size: .; V gene: TRBV10-3; D gene: .; J gene: TRBJ2-5; CDR3 protein: CASLGSGGYQETQYF; CDR3 DNA: TGTGCCAGCCTCGGGTCAGGGGGGTACCAAGAGACCCAGTACTTC
clone size: .; V gene: TRBV7-9; D gene: .; J gene: TRBJ2-5; CDR3 protein: CASSPIGGRETQYF; CDR3 DNA: TGTGCCAGCAGTCCTATCGGAGGGCGAGAGACCCAGTACTTC
clone size: few; V gene: TRBV10-3; D gene: .; J gene: TRBJ2-5; CDR3 protein: CAISESIVPQYF; CDR3 DNA: TGTGCCATCAGTGAGTCGATAGTGCCCCAGTACTTC
clone size: many; V gene: TRBV5-5; D gene: TRBD1; J gene: TRBJ2-7; CDR3 protein: CASSRDRDGEQYF; CDR3 DNA: TGTGCCAGCAGCCGGGACAGGGATGGCGAGCAGTACTTC
clone size: .; V gene: TRBV28; D gene: TRBD1; J gene: TRBJ1-1; CDR3 protein: CASSPYRGNTEAFF; CDR3 DNA: TGTGCCAGCAGTCCATACAGGGGAAACACTGAAGCTTTCTTT
clone size: .; V gene: TRBV9; D gene: TRBD1; J gene: TRBJ1-6; CDR3 protein: CASSTRTGVKPLHF; CDR3 DNA: TGTGCCAGCAGCACCCGGACAGGGGTAAAGCCCCTCCACTTT
clone size: .; V gene: TRBV2; D gene: TRBD1; J gene: TRBJ2-7; CDR3 protein: CASSASRPGQTYEQYF; CDR3 DNA: TGTGCCAGCAGTGCTAGTAGACCGGGACAGACCTACGAGCAGTACTTC
clone size: .; V gene: TRBV11-2; D gene: .; J gene: TRBJ2-7; CDR3 protein: CASSHPRGGSYEQYF; CDR3 DNA: TGTGCCAGCAGCCACCCCAGGGGGGGTTCCTACGAGCAGTACTTC
clone size: .; V gene: TRBV5-6; D gene: .; J gene: TRBJ1-5; CDR3 protein: CASSLTQEPQHF; CDR3 DNA: TGTGCCAGCAGCTTGACTCAGGAGCCCCAGCATTTT
clone size: many; V gene: TRBV4-1; D gene: .; J gene: TRBJ1-1; CDR3 protein: CASSQFGSTSLRGTEAFF; CDR3 DNA: TGCGCCAGCAGCCAATTTGGGTCAACGTCCTTGAGGGGAACTGAAGCTTTCTTT
clone size: .; V gene: TRBV29-1; D gene: .; J gene: TRBJ1-1; CDR3 protein: CSIRGLNTEAFF; CDR3 DNA: TGCAGCATCAGGGGACTAAACACTGAAGCTTTCTTT
clone size: few; V gene: TRBV2; D gene: .; J gene: TRBJ1-3; CDR3 protein: CASSEEGNTIYF; CDR3 DNA: TGTGCCAGCAGTGAAGAGGGAAACACCATATATTTT
clone size: few; V gene: TRBV28; D gene: .; J gene: TRBJ1-2; CDR3 protein: CASRVQNYGYTF; CDR3 DNA: TGTGCCAGCAGGGTACAGAACTATGGCTACACCTTC
clone size: .; V gene: TRBV10-3; D gene: TRBD1; J gene: TRBJ2-7; CDR3 protein: CVTRDRNYEQYF; CDR3 DNA: TGTGTCACTCGGGACAGGAATTACGAGCAGTACTTC
clone size: many; V gene: TRBV7-9; D gene: .; J gene: TRBJ2-7; CDR3 protein: CASSRWDASYEQYF; CDR3 DNA: TGTGCCAGCAGCCGTTGGGACGCCTCCTACGAGCAGTACTTC
clone size: .; V gene: TRBV10-3; D gene: .; J gene: TRBJ1-6; CDR3 protein: CAISEVGTLGSPLHF; CDR3 DNA: TGTGCCATCAGTGAGGTTGGAACCCTGGGGTCACCCCTCCACTTT
clone size: once; V gene: TRBV7-9; D gene: .; J gene: TRBJ1-1; CDR3 protein: CASSPDRFADLTEAFF; CDR3 DNA: TGTGCCAGCAGCCCTGACAGGTTCGCGGACCTCACTGAAGCTTTCTTT
clone size: .; V gene: TRBV4-1; D gene: .; J gene: TRBJ1-4; CDR3 protein: CASSQGLRGSCW; CDR3 DNA: TGCGCCAGCAGCCAAGGGTTAAGGGGGAGCTGTTGG
clone size: many; V gene: TRBV29-1; D gene: .; J gene: TRBJ1-2; CDR3 protein: CSVEAMGNYGYTF; CDR3 DNA: TGCAGCGTTGAGGCCATGGGTAACTATGGCTACACCTTC
clone size: .; V gene: TRBV5-1; D gene: TRBD2; J gene: TRBJ2-7; CDR3 protein: CASSLVAGPYEQYF; CDR3 DNA: TGCGCCAGCAGCTTGGTAGCGGGACCCTACGAGCAGTACTTC
clone size: once; V gene: TRBV7-2; D gene: .; J gene: TRBJ2-7; CDR3 protein: CASSSRFGAYEQYF; CDR3 DNA: TGTGCCAGCAGCTCCAGGTTTGGGGCCTACGAGCAGTACTTC
clone size: many; V gene: TRBV29-1; D gene: TRBD1; J gene: TRBJ1-1; CDR3 protein: CSALGDRSNTEAFF; CDR3 DNA: TGCAGCGCCCTTGGGGACAGATCGAACACTGAAGCTTTCTTT
clone size: .; V gene: TRBV4-2; D gene: .; J gene: TRBJ1-1; CDR3 protein: CASSQGSRTEAFF; CDR3 DNA: TGTGCCAGCAGCCAAGGATCGCGCACTGAAGCTTTCTTT
clone size: .; V gene: TRBV7-9; D gene: TRBD1; J gene: TRBJ1-2; CDR3 protein: CASTHGTEEGYTF; CDR3 DNA: TGTGCCAGCACCCACGGGACAGAAGAAGGCTACACCTTC
clone size: many; V gene: TRBV27; D gene: .; J gene: TRBJ1-6; CDR3 protein: CASSLGRTGDSPLHF; CDR3 DNA: TGTGCCAGCAGCCTGGGGCGGACCGGGGATTCACCCCTCCACTTT
clone size: .; V gene: TRBV29-1; D gene: TRBD1; J gene: TRBJ1-2; CDR3 protein: CSVGWDSNYGYTF; CDR3 DNA: TGCAGCGTCGGATGGGACAGCAACTATGGCTACACCTTC